Following are 11 T cell receptor beta chains from one sample sequenced in a study of T cell clonality in common variable immunodeficiency. Their target antigens are unknown. TCRdb's table, derived via immunoSEQ multiplex PCR, lists solely in-frame clones and lacks some. The sample includes approximately 35,000 clones, none of them occurring once. Whole-study results and caveats: In common variable immunodeficiency, TCR beta chains reportedly carried fewer deletions and N-nucleotide insertions.

Material: peripheral blood mononuclear cells. Receptor source: a human donor with common variable immunodeficiency.

There are many counts of this clone. From the germline J gene comes the end of the CDR3, since the read stops 3 residues before it. The rearrangement uses TRBV27 and TRBJ2-7; 9 nucleotides match TRBD2. CDR3 length equals 16 residues. Losses at the gene ends were 3 bases for V and 6 bases for J; bases not matched to a gene: 12. Per the germline V gene, CDR1 is MNHEY and CDR2 is SMNVEV (reference sequence). The sequenced CDR3 bases are TGTGCCAGCAGTTTGCTGGCGGGAGGGCCTAAGGGCGAG. This translates into CASSLLAGGPKGE. In full, the CDR3 is CASSLLAGGPKGEQYF.

This clone was picked up a small number of times. The read terminates 3 residues ahead of where the CDR3 ends, so the germline J gene completes it. This sequence joins TRBV7-3 and TRBJ1-4; 7 bases map to TRBD1. Losses at the gene ends were 5 bases for V and 7 bases for J; bases not matched to a gene: 4. The CDR3 has 13 residues. Germline CDR1 reads SGHTA; CDR2 reads FQGTGA. The CDR3 loop reads CASSPGTVEKLFF. The sequenced part of the CDR3 DNA is TGTGCCAGCAGCCCGGGGACAGTTGAAAAA.

The table lists this clone with many counts. The read ends 3 residues early relative to the CDR3; the germline J gene fills the gap. The rearrangement links TRBV5-6 to TRBJ2-2; 9 bases match TRBD1. J gave up 7 bases and V 1 base, and 5 bases lay outside the gene matches. CDR1 and CDR2 (germline): SGHDT, YYEEEE. CDR3 size: 15 residues. The DNA read from the CDR3 is TGTGCCAGCAGCTTGCCCGGGACAGGGCTCGGGGAG. Its protein is CASSLPGTGLGE. The CDR3 in full is CASSLPGTGLGELFF.

This clone was seen at least ten times. The read comes to an end 3 residues before the CDR3 does, leaving the germline J gene to fill in the end. V is TRBV13 and J is TRBJ2-1; D ambiguous. In germline, CDR1 is PRHDT, CDR2 FYEKMQ (reference sequence). Trimming took 1 base from V and 5 from J, leaving 12 bases between them. The CDR3 is 15 amino acids. This chain's CDR3 is CASSLDKTRNNEQFF. The part of the CDR3 DNA that was read is TGTGCCAGCAGCTTAGACAAGACTCGTAACAATGAG.

This clone came up many times. Read sequence stops 3 residues before the CDR3 end, and the germline J gene provides the missing end. The chain has TRBV20-1 and TRBJ1-5; 7 nucleotides agree with TRBD1. Trimming removed 1 base from V and 3 bases from J; junction bases left unmatched: 3. CDR1 and CDR2 from the germline V gene are DFQATT and SNEGSKA (reference sequence). The CDR3 runs 14 residues. The sequenced part of the CDR3 DNA is TGCAGTGCTAGAGCCGGGACAGTCAATCAGCCC. It is translated as CSARAGTVNQP. The entire CDR3 reads CSARAGTVNQPQHF.

Notes on this clone: The sequenced fragment ends 3 residues before the CDR3 boundary, so the rest is inferred from the germline J gene. The chain uses TRBV7-6 and TRBJ2-1; 12 nucleotides align to TRBD2. CDR3 size: 15 residues. CDR1 SGHVS and CDR2 FNYEAQ come from the germline V gene. J gave up 7 bases and V 3 bases, and 4 bases lay outside the gene matches. CDR3 bases read: TGTGCCAGCAGCTTGACTAGCGGGGGTGGGAATGAG. This codes for CASSLTSGGGNE. The full CDR3 protein is CASSLTSGGGNEQFF.

This clone was seen repeatedly, ten times or more. From the germline J gene comes the end of the CDR3, since the read stops 3 residues before it. The V gene is TRBV19, the J gene TRBJ1-1; D gene ambiguous. This CDR3 has 14 amino acids. Trimming took 3 bases from V and 6 from J, leaving 14 bases between them. In germline, CDR1 is LNHDA, CDR2 SQIVND (reference sequence). CDR3 DNA (partial): TGTGCCAGTAGTATGAGGAGGGCTGAGGCTGAA. This codes for CASSMRRAEAE. From start to end, the CDR3 is CASSMRRAEAEAFF.

This clone was detected a few times. The CDR3 is cut off 3 residues early in the read; its end comes from the germline J gene. This chain connects TRBV18 to TRBJ1-1, with TRBD1 matching 9 bases. Germline trimming cut 5 bases from V and 4 bases from J; bases unmatched to any gene: 11. The CDR3 extends over 16 amino acids. Germline V CDR1 and CDR2: KGHSH, LQKENI. CDR3: CASSTTGTGFGTEAFF. The covered CDR3 bases are TGTGCCAGCTCAACGACCGGGACAGGGTTTGGCACTGAA.

This clone was recorded at least ten times. The read halts 3 residues ahead of the CDR3 end, with the missing end drawn from the germline J gene. The chain uses TRBV9 and TRBJ2-7; 10 bases are shared with TRBD2. Unmatched junction bases numbered 3, after V lost 0 bases and J lost 3 bases. The length of the CDR3 is 15 residues. Germline assignment: CDR1 SGDLS and CDR2 YYNGEE. CDR3 in amino acids: CASSVGSGRGYEQYF. CDR3 DNA (partial): TGTGCCAGCAGCGTAGGGAGCGGGAGGGGCTACGAG.

Notes on this clone: The missing CDR3 end, 3 residues past where the read stops, is filled in from the germline J gene. This chain connects TRBV2 to TRBJ2-2; D gene uncertain. The CDR3 is made up of 15 amino acids. Germline V CDR1 and CDR2: SNHLY, FYNNEI. Trimming removed 5 bases at V and 3 bases at J, with 13 bases between. The CDR3 bases that were read are TGTGCCAGCAGTCCGACTGGCCGTGACACCGGGGAG. Amino acid sequence: CASSPTGRDTGE. The whole CDR3 sequence reads CASSPTGRDTGELFF.

This clone appeared many times. The read falls 3 residues short of the CDR3 end, and the missing part is taken from the germline J gene. The V gene is TRBV11-2, the J gene TRBJ1-1; maybe TRBD1 (6 bases). Germline loops: CDR1 SGHAT, CDR2 FQNNGV. The CDR3 loop spans 14 amino acids. V lost 5 bases, J lost 3 bases, and 13 bases lay in between. CDR3 DNA (partial): TGTGCCAGCAGCCCCTCCCCAGGGGACACTGAA. This encodes CASSPSPGDTE. The full CDR3 protein reads CASSPSPGDTEAFF.